The 2 T cell receptor beta chains below all came from one sample that was sequenced in a study of blood T cell repertoires in COVID-19. Method: immunoSEQ multiplex PCR; TCRdb's copy keeps in-frame clones and lacks some. The sample contains 250,000 to 300,000 clones, 86% of which appear only once. The sequencing input was peripheral blood. The receptors shown here come from a woman aged 25 to 39 with COVID-19, enrolled during active disease.

The chain combines TRBV7-9 with TRBJ1-2; possibly TRBD1 for D (6 bases). Germline loops: CDR1 SEHNR, CDR2 FQNEAQ (reference sequence). V shed 5 bases and J shed 3 bases, with 10 bases lying between them. The CDR3 consists of 13 residues. CDR3 coding DNA: TGTGCCAGCAGCCCCCGGACAGACTATGGCTACACCTTC. Translating gives CASSPRTDYGYTF.

V usage is TRBV11-2 and J usage is TRBJ1-5; no clear D. The germline V and J ends were trimmed by 0 bases and 4 bases, with 7 bases remaining between them. The CDR3 consists of 14 residues. Germline loops: CDR1 SGHAT, CDR2 FQNNGV. CDR3 sequence (DNA): TGTGCCAGCAGCTTAGATCCACGGAATCAGCCCCAGCATTTT. Translation gives CASSLDPRNQPQHF.